This T cell receptor (beta chain) was sequenced during a study of blood T cell repertoires in COVID-19. Method: immunoSEQ multiplex PCR; TCRdb's copy keeps in-frame clones and lacks some. The sample has 150,000 or so clones, roughly 76% seen once; the top ten hold 7% to 10%. The CDR3 contains 16 residues. Germline loops: CDR1 MGHRA, CDR2 YSYEKL. Trimming removed 4 bases from V and 6 bases from J, with 19 bases in between. The source of this sequence is a human donor with acute or convalescent COVID-19. The donor label of this sample is uncertain. This rearrangement joins TRBV4-1 to TRBJ1-5; D is perhaps TRBD1 (6 bases). The sequenced sample was peripheral blood. In DNA form, the CDR3 reads TGCGCCAGCAGCCTCTTCGGGGGGCAGGTTAGTCAGCCCCAGCATTTT. Translating it yields CASSLFGGQVSQPQHF.